A selection of T cell receptor beta chains follows, all from one sample in a study of blood T cells in healthy people across ages. TCRdb fed the 5' RACE reads into MiXCR, producing one record per CDR3 protein. The sample has 550,000 to 700,000 distinct CDR3 sequences, 27% seen once. The material sequenced was blood. Receptors were obtained from a woman in her 70s in good health. Both conserved end residues are part of each CDR3. Each record gives: J gene, D gene, clone size, V gene, CDR3 protein, CDR3 DNA. A D gene is named only where the DNA matches it firmly. Size tells how often a clone was seen (once, few, many) or the class of an expanded clone, and some rows leave it out.

J gene: TRBJ2-5
D gene: -
clone size: -
V gene: TRBV24-1
CDR3 protein: CATTTDRGNFQETQYF
CDR3 DNA: TGTGCCACCACTACTGACCGGGGAAACTTCCAAGAGACCCAGTACTTC

J gene: TRBJ2-5
D gene: -
clone size: -
V gene: TRBV6-5
CDR3 protein: CASSYSYSSETQYF
CDR3 DNA: TGTGCCAGCAGTTACTCGTATAGCTCAGAGACCCAGTACTTC

J gene: TRBJ2-3
D gene: -
clone size: few
V gene: TRBV12-3/TRBV12-4
CDR3 protein: CASSSSHLTDTQYF
CDR3 DNA: TGTGCCAGCAGTTCCAGCCATCTCACAGATACGCAGTATTTT

J gene: TRBJ1-2
D gene: -
clone size: -
V gene: TRBV7-9
CDR3 protein: CASSLFPGHYGYTF
CDR3 DNA: TGTGCCAGCAGCTTATTTCCGGGGCACTATGGCTACACCTTC

J gene: TRBJ1-5
D gene: -
clone size: -
V gene: TRBV20-1
CDR3 protein: CSVSEGVGSNQPQHF
CDR3 DNA: TGCAGTGTATCGGAGGGGGTGGGTAGCAATCAGCCCCAGCATTTT

J gene: TRBJ2-4
D gene: -
clone size: -
V gene: TRBV3-1
CDR3 protein: CASSQEQGTGIQYF
CDR3 DNA: TGTGCCAGCAGCCAAGAGCAGGGAACGGGGATTCAGTACTTC

J gene: TRBJ2-3
D gene: -
clone size: once
V gene: TRBV13
CDR3 protein: CASSLAPNRDNTDTQYF
CDR3 DNA: TGTGCCAGCAGCTTAGCCCCAAACAGGGATAACACAGATACGCAGTATTTT

J gene: TRBJ1-2
D gene: -
clone size: -
V gene: TRBV24-1
CDR3 protein: CATSDPDSHLGGYTF
CDR3 DNA: TGTGCCACCAGTGACCCGGACAGCCATCTGGGGGGCTACACCTTC

J gene: TRBJ2-3
D gene: -
clone size: -
V gene: TRBV2
CDR3 protein: CASRESPLGPSTDTQYF
CDR3 DNA: TGTGCCAGCAGAGAGAGTCCGCTAGGGCCAAGCACAGATACGCAGTATTTT

J gene: TRBJ1-3
D gene: -
clone size: -
V gene: TRBV12-3/TRBV12-4
CDR3 protein: CASSLSQGYSGNTIYF
CDR3 DNA: TGTGCCAGCAGCCTATCGCAGGGGTACTCTGGAAACACCATATATTTT

J gene: TRBJ2-5
D gene: TRBD2
clone size: few
V gene: TRBV5-1
CDR3 protein: CASSFALAGGETQYF
CDR3 DNA: TGCGCCAGCAGCTTTGCGCTAGCGGGGGGAGAGACCCAGTACTTC

J gene: TRBJ1-3
D gene: -
clone size: -
V gene: TRBV20-1
CDR3 protein: CSARGKGEVSTAALYF
CDR3 DNA: TGCAGTGCTAGAGGTAAAGGGGAAGTCTCCACCGCAGCGCTATATTTT

J gene: TRBJ2-2
D gene: -
clone size: few
V gene: TRBV27
CDR3 protein: CASSLRRDAGELFF
CDR3 DNA: TGTGCCAGCAGTTTACGTAGGGACGCCGGGGAGCTGTTTTTT

J gene: TRBJ2-3
D gene: TRBD1
clone size: few
V gene: TRBV4-3
CDR3 protein: CASSPGTGGGTDTQYF
CDR3 DNA: TGCGCCAGCAGCCCGGGGACAGGGGGGGGCACAGATACGCAGTATTTT

J gene: TRBJ2-4
D gene: -
clone size: few
V gene: TRBV3-1
CDR3 protein: CASMNEGGKNIQYF
CDR3 DNA: TGTGCCAGCATGAATGAGGGTGGCAAAAACATTCAGTACTTC

J gene: TRBJ1-2
D gene: -
clone size: once
V gene: TRBV30
CDR3 protein: CAWSVGRDYGYTF
CDR3 DNA: TGTGCCTGGAGTGTGGGCAGGGACTATGGCTACACCTTC

J gene: TRBJ2-5
D gene: TRBD2
clone size: few
V gene: TRBV5-5
CDR3 protein: CASSSVAGGRETQYF
CDR3 DNA: TGTGCCAGCAGCTCGGTAGCGGGGGGCAGGGAGACCCAGTACTTC

J gene: TRBJ1-2
D gene: -
clone size: few
V gene: TRBV4-3
CDR3 protein: CASSQGGRGYTF
CDR3 DNA: TGCGCCAGCAGCCAAGGGGGACGAGGCTACACCTTC

J gene: TRBJ1-2
D gene: -
clone size: -
V gene: TRBV6-2/TRBV6-3
CDR3 protein: CASSSRGSYYGYTF
CDR3 DNA: TGTGCCAGCAGTTCAAGGGGCTCCTACTATGGCTACACCTTC

J gene: TRBJ2-2
D gene: -
clone size: -
V gene: TRBV4-2
CDR3 protein: CASSPIPYPNTGELFF
CDR3 DNA: TGTGCCAGCAGCCCAATACCTTACCCTAACACCGGGGAGCTGTTTTTT

J gene: TRBJ2-4
D gene: TRBD1
clone size: many
V gene: TRBV29-1
CDR3 protein: CSVEGQANIQYF
CDR3 DNA: TGCAGCGTTGAGGGACAGGCAAACATTCAGTACTTC

J gene: TRBJ1-1
D gene: TRBD1
clone size: few
V gene: TRBV3-1
CDR3 protein: CASSQVGTGAEAFF
CDR3 DNA: TGTGCCAGCAGCCAAGTCGGGACAGGGGCCGAAGCTTTCTTT

J gene: TRBJ2-3
D gene: TRBD2
clone size: -
V gene: TRBV9
CDR3 protein: CASSVATASGGAADTQYF
CDR3 DNA: TGTGCCAGCAGCGTAGCTACGGCTAGCGGGGGGGCTGCAGATACGCAGTATTTT

J gene: TRBJ1-6
D gene: -
clone size: -
V gene: TRBV20-1
CDR3 protein: CSAGVGGDYNSPLHF
CDR3 DNA: TGCAGTGCTGGGGTTGGAGGGGACTATAATTCACCCCTCCACTTT

J gene: TRBJ1-6
D gene: -
clone size: few
V gene: TRBV5-1
CDR3 protein: CASSTSDISPLHF
CDR3 DNA: TGCGCCAGCAGCACCTCGGACATTTCACCCCTCCACTTT

J gene: TRBJ2-7
D gene: TRBD1
clone size: -
V gene: TRBV5-1
CDR3 protein: CASSLEGQGTYEQYF
CDR3 DNA: TGCGCCAGCAGCTTGGAGGGACAGGGAACCTACGAGCAGTACTTC

J gene: TRBJ1-2
D gene: TRBD1
clone size: few
V gene: TRBV24-1
CDR3 protein: CATSDRGGDRGPGYTF
CDR3 DNA: TGTGCCACCAGTGACCGTGGAGGGGACAGGGGGCCTGGCTACACCTTC

J gene: TRBJ1-1
D gene: TRBD1
clone size: -
V gene: TRBV6-1
CDR3 protein: CASSEGQTEAFF
CDR3 DNA: TGTGCCAGCAGTGAGGGACAGACTGAAGCTTTCTTT

J gene: TRBJ1-6
D gene: -
clone size: -
V gene: TRBV5-1
CDR3 protein: CASSLVMGFTYNSPLHF
CDR3 DNA: TGCGCCAGCAGCTTGGTTATGGGGTTCACCTATAATTCACCCCTCCACTTT

J gene: TRBJ2-5
D gene: -
clone size: many
V gene: TRBV20-1
CDR3 protein: CSARDVGPAEETQYF
CDR3 DNA: TGCAGTGCTAGAGATGTCGGCCCTGCGGAAGAGACCCAGTACTTC

J gene: TRBJ2-5
D gene: TRBD1
clone size: -
V gene: TRBV19
CDR3 protein: CASSLNRQGPKTQYF
CDR3 DNA: TGTGCCAGTAGTCTGAACCGACAGGGGCCGAAGACCCAGTACTTC